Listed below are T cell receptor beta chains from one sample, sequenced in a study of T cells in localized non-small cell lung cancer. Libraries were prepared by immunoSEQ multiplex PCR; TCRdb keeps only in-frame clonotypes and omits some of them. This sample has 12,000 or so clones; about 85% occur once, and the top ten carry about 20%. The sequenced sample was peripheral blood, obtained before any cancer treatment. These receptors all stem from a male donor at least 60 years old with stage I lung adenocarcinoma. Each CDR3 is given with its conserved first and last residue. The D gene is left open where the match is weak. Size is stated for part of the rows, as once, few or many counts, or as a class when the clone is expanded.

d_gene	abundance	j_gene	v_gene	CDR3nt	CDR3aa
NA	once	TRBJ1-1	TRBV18	TGTGCCAGCTCACCACGGGGGACGGGCAACACTGAAGCTTTCTTT	CASSPRGTGNTEAFF
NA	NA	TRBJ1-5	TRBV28	TGTGCCAGCAGGTCCGGGCCGCCAAATCAGCCCCAGCATTTT	CASRSGPPNQPQHF
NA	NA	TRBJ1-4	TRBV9	TGTGCCAGCAGCGCTGGAGGAAGCGGTGAAAAACTGTTTTTT	CASSAGGSGEKLFF
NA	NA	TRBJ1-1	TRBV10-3	TGTGCCATCAGTGATAAAGGGGGGACTGAAGCTTTCTTT	CAISDKGGTEAFF
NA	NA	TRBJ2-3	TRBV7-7	TGTGCTAGCAGCTTAAGCGGGCTCACAGATACGCAGTATTTT	CASSLSGLTDTQYF
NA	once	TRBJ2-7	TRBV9	TGTGCCAGCAGCCCCCCGGGGGTTTCCTACGAGCAGTACTTC	CASSPPGVSYEQYF
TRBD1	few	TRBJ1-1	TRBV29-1	TGCAGCGTTGAAAAGGGGGCAGCAGGGACTGAAGCTTTCTTT	CSVEKGAAGTEAFF
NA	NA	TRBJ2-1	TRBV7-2	TGTGCCAGCAAAGGGGGGGGCTCCTACAATGAGCAGTTCTTC	CASKGGGSYNEQFF
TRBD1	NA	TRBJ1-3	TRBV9	TGTGCCAGCAGCGGACAGGGGACAAACTCTGGAAACACCATATATTTT	CASSGQGTNSGNTIYF
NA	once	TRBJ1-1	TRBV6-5	TGTGCCAGCAGTTACTCTTTTTTGGGGGAGTCCTCCGCTTTCTTT	CASSYSFLGESSAFF
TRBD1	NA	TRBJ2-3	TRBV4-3	TGCGCCAGCAGCTCTCCGGACAGGGGAATATCAGATACGCAGTATTTT	CASSSPDRGISDTQYF
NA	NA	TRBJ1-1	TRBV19	TGTGCCAGTACCCCACGGCACAGGGTAAAAACTGAAGCTTTCTTT	CASTPRHRVKTEAFF
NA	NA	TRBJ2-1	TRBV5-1	TGCGCCAGCAGCTTGCCCCTAGCGTCGTTCGATGAGCAGTTCTTC	CASSLPLASFDEQFF
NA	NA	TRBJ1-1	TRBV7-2	TGTGCCAGCAGCGGGTCAGGAACGGGGAACACTGAAGCTTTCTTT	CASSGSGTGNTEAFF
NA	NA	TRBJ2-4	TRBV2	TGTGCCAGCAGTGGAGGATTAGCCAAAAACATTCAGTACTTC	CASSGGLAKNIQYF
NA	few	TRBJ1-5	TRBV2	TGTGCCAGCAGTGATCAACCAGGAGTCAATCAGCCCCAGCATTTT	CASSDQPGVNQPQHF
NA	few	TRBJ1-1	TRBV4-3	TGCGCCAGCAGCCAAGATATGTACACTGAAGCTTTCTTT	CASSQDMYTEAFF
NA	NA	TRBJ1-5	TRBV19	TGTGCCAGTAGTAGGGGACGGATTAGCAATCAGCCCCAGCATTTT	CASSRGRISNQPQHF
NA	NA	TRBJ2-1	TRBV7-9	TGTGCCAGCAGCTCTTCAGGGCAAGGGCTCAGTGAGCAGTTCTTC	CASSSSGQGLSEQFF
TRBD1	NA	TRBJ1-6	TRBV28	TGTGCCAGCAGTTTGGGGGGGGACAGGTATTCACCCCTCCACTTT	CASSLGGDRYSPLHF
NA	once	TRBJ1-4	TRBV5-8	TGTGCCAGCAGCTCGCGGAGGTCGTCGGCTAATGAAAAACTGTTTTTT	CASSSRRSSANEKLFF
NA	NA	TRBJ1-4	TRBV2	TGTGCCAGCAGTGATATCTTCCCGGGGATGGTGGGGATAAGGACTAATGAAAAACTGTTTTTT	CASSDIFPGMVGIRTNEKLFF
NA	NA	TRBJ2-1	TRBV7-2	TGTGCCAGCAGCTTAGCTGCCACGAGCTCCTACAATGAGCAGTTCTTC	CASSLAATSSYNEQFF
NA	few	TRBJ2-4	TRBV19	TGTGCCAGTAGTGCCCCGGGACACCAAAACATTCAGTACTTC	CASSAPGHQNIQYF
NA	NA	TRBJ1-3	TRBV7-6	TGTGCCAGCAGCGCAACGCCCCCAAGGTTCGGAAACACCATATATTTT	CASSATPPRFGNTIYF
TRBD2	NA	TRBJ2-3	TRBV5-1	TGCGCCAGCGCTAGCGGGGGGGTAACAGATACGCAGTATTTT	CASASGGVTDTQYF
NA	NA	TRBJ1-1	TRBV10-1	TGCGCCAGCAGTGAGTCCGGGGCTTTCTTT	CASSESGAFF
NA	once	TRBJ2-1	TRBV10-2	TGCGCCAGCAGTGAGTCAGTACAGGCTAGCTCCTACAATGAGCAGTTCTTC	CASSESVQASSYNEQFF
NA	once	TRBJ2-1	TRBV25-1	TGTGCCAGCAGTGTGAATCCAACAGGCTACAATGAGCAGTTCTTC	CASSVNPTGYNEQFF
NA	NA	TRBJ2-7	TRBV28	TGTGCCAGCAGTCCCGCGGACTCTGACAGTAGCTCCTACGAGCAGTACTTC	CASSPADSDSSSYEQYF
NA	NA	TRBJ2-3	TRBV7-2	TGTGCCAGCAGCGCCCGGGTCCGCGGCACAGATACGCAGTATTTT	CASSARVRGTDTQYF
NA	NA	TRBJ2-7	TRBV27	TGTGCCAGCAGTTTATCTCAGATAACGAGCAAGCAGTACTTC	CASSLSQITSKQYF
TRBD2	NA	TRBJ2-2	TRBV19	TGTGCCAGTAGCATCGGGCTAGCGGCGAACACCGGGGAGCTGTTTTTT	CASSIGLAANTGELFF
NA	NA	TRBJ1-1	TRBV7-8	TGTGCCAGCAGCCGCAGGGAGAGAAACACTGAAGCTTTCTTT	CASSRRERNTEAFF
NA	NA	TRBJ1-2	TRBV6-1	TGTGCCAGCAGTGAGGACACGAACTATGGCTACACCTTC	CASSEDTNYGYTF
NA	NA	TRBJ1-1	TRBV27	TGTGCCAGCAGCCTATATCATGATTCTACTGAAGCTTTCTTT	CASSLYHDSTEAFF
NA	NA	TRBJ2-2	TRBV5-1	TGCGCCAGCAGTTTCGGGACCGGCCACACCGGGGAGCTGTTTTTT	CASSFGTGHTGELFF
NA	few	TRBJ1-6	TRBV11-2	TGTGCCAGCAGCTTAGATTCACCCCTCCACTTT	CASSLDSPLHF
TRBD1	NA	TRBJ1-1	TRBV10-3	TGTGCCATCAGGGGACAGTATAACACTGAAGCTTTCTTT	CAIRGQYNTEAFF
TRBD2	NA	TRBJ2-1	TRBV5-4	TGTGCCAGCAGCCTCGGCGGGGGGCTAATAAGGGAGCAGTTCTTC	CASSLGGGLIREQFF
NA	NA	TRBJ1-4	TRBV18	TGTGCCAGCTCACCAGGTGGTAATGAAAAACTGTTTTTT	CASSPGGNEKLFF
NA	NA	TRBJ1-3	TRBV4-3	TGCGCCAGCAGCCAACCCTCCGCAGGGATAGGAAACACCATATATTTT	CASSQPSAGIGNTIYF
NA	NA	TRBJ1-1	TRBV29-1	TGCAGCGCCCTCCTGACTCCCGGTGAAGCTTTCTTT	CSALLTPGEAFF
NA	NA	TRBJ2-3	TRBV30	TGTGCCTGGAATTCAGTGAACACAGATACGCAGTATTTT	CAWNSVNTDTQYF
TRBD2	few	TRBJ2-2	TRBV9	TGTGCCAGCAGCGTAGCGAGGACTAGCGTCGGGGAGCTGTTTTTT	CASSVARTSVGELFF
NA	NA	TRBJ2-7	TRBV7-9	TGTGCCAGCAGCCAACGACTGGACCCTATAGAGCAGTACTTC	CASSQRLDPIEQYF